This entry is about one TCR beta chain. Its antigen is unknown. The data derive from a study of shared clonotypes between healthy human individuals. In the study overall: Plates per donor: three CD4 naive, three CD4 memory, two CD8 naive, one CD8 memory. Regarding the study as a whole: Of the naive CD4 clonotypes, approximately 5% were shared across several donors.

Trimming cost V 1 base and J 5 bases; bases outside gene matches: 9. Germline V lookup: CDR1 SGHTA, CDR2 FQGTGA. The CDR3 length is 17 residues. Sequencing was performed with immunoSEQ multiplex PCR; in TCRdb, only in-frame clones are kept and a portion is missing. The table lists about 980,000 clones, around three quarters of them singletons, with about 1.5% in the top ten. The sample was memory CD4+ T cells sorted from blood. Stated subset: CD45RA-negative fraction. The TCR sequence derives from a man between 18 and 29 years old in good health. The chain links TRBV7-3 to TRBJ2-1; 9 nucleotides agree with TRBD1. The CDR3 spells CASSLKRAGQGNNEQFF. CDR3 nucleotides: TGTGCCAGCAGCTTAAAAAGAGCTGGACAGGGGAACAATGAGCAGTTCTTC.